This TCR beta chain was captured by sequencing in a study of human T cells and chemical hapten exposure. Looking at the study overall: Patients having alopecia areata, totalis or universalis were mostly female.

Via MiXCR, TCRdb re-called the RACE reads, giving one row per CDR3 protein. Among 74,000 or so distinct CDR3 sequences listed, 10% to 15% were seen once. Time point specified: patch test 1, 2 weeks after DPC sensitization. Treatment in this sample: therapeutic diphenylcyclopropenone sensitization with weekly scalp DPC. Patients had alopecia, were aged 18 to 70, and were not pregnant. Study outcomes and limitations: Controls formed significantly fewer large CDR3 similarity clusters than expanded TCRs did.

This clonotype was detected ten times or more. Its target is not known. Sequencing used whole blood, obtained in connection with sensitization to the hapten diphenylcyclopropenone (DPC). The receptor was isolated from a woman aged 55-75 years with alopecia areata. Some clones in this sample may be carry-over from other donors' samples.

The CDR3 DNA follows: TGTGCCAGCAGCACCAACACCCTAGATACGCAGTATTTT. This encodes CASSTNTLDTQYF. The rearrangement joins TRBV7-9 to TRBJ2-3; D uncertain. The germline CDR1 and CDR2 sequences are SEHNR and FQNEAQ (reference sequence). CDR3 length: 13 amino acids. V was pared by 5 bases and J by 5 bases, with 11 bases between.